This T cell receptor beta chain was observed in a study of blood T cells in healthy people across ages. Findings and limits, study-wide: It was the long-lived donors that had more naive CD4+ cells and higher diversity than aged donors.

Primed by a sample-barcoded 5' primer and a J-beta primer mix, a second PCR proceeded for roughly 7 to 12 cycles. No fewer than 3 million CDR3-containing paired-end reads came from each sample. Each CDR3 protein gets one entry after TCRdb re-called the 5' RACE reads with MiXCR. The sample carries 700,000 or so distinct CDR3 sequences, 40% to 45% recorded once. With respect to this clonotype: The antigen remains unidentified.

Material: blood. The sequence was collected from an elderly man in good health.

For the CDR3, the DNA is TGCAGCGTTGGGACTAGCGGGGGGGTGGATGAGCAGTTCTTC. Its translation is CSVGTSGGVDEQFF. V and J are TRBV29-1 and TRBJ2-1; 15 bases are shared with TRBD2. CDR1 SQVTM and CDR2 ANQGSEA come from the germline V gene. J gave up 8 bases and V 4 bases, and 3 bases lay outside the gene matches. This CDR3 has 14 residues.